This entry lists 20 T cell receptor beta chains sequenced from one sample in a study of blood T cell repertoires in COVID-19. Data came from immunoSEQ multiplex PCR; TCRdb stores just in-frame clones and leaves some out. There are some 330,000 clones in the sample; over 75% occur only once, and about 1.9% lies in the top ten. The sequencing input was PBMCs or T cells enriched from blood (not recorded which). Receptors originate from a man in his forties in a cohort exposed to, infected with or recovered from COVID-19 (not recorded which).

The CDR3 sequence: CASSYGTGWNTEAFF. The CDR3 region has the DNA TGTGCCAGCAGTTATGGGACAGGATGGAACACTGAAGCTTTCTTT. The genes are TRBV6-5 and TRBJ1-1; TRBD1 aligns across 8 bases. The CDR3 covers 15 residues. Germline values: CDR1 MNHEY, CDR2 SVGAGI. The V segment lost 3 bases and the J segment 1 base; nucleotides outside the gene matches: 4.

This chain joins TRBV30 and TRBJ2-3; tentatively, D is TRBD1 (6 bases). The CDR3 length is 12 residues. The germline CDR1 and CDR2 sequences are GTSNPN and SVGIG (reference sequence). Trimming left V 5 bases short and J 3 bases short, with 9 bases between. CDR3 nucleotide sequence: TGTGCCTGGGGAACAGGGACAGATACGCAGTATTTT. It is translated as CAWGTGTDTQYF.

This chain uses TRBV19 with TRBJ1-2; D perhaps matches TRBD1 (6 bases). V was shortened by 3 bases and J by 8 bases, with 10 bases between the two germline ends. There are 12 residues in the CDR3. The germline CDR1 and CDR2 sequences are LNHDA and SQIVND (reference sequence). Here the CDR3 DNA reads TGTGCCAGTAGTATGAACAGGGTCGGCTACACCTTC. Translating it yields CASSMNRVGYTF.

This clone was counted between two and nine times. The V gene is TRBV10-1, the J gene TRBJ2-1, with D perhaps TRBD1 (5 bases). V was pared by 5 bases and J by 8 bases, with 13 bases between. The CDR3 sequence is 13 residues long. The germline V gene has CDR1 WNHNN and CDR2 SYGVQD (reference sequence). DNA of the CDR3: TGCGCCAGCAGTATATCAGGGTTCTATGAGCAGTTCTTC. Translating gives CASSISGFYEQFF.

The gene calls are TRBV7-9 and TRBJ1-1, with D uncertain. Deletions cut 2 bases from V and 1 base from J, with 14 bases between. The CDR3 has 16 amino acids. Germline V CDR1 and CDR2: SEHNR, FQNEAQ (reference sequence). The DNA of the CDR3 is TGTGCCAGCAGCTTAACTCTGGTGGTCAAGAACACTGAAGCTTTCTTT. It specifies CASSLTLVVKNTEAFF.

This clone showed up just once. The V and J genes are TRBV18 and TRBJ2-1, with a weak D call TRBD1 (6 bases). The germline V gene encodes CDR1 KGHSH and CDR2 LQKENI. V was clipped by 5 bases and J by 1 base, with 15 bases between them. The CDR3 runs to 16 residues. CDR3 nucleotides: TGTGCCAGCTCAACGAGATCAGGGGTGTCCTACAATGAGCAGTTCTTC. The encoded protein is CASSTRSGVSYNEQFF. Complete variable domain (other parts from reference TRBV18 and TRBJ2-1): NAGVMQNPRHLVRRRGQEARLRCSPMKGHSHVYWYRQLPEEGLKFMVYLQKENIIDESGMPKERFSAEFPKEGPSILRIQQVVRGDSAAYFCASSTRSGVSYNEQFFGPGTRLTVL.

V gene TRBV2 combines with J gene TRBJ2-1; maybe TRBD1 (6 bases). The CDR3 runs to 12 residues. CDR1 is SNHLY, CDR2 FYNNEI, per germline. V lost 4 bases, J lost 9 bases, and 10 bases lay in between. For the CDR3, the DNA is TGTGCCAGCAGTGGCAGGGGTATTGAGCAGTTCTTC. Translated, it gives CASSGRGIEQFF.

This chain links TRBV7-2 with TRBJ1-5; D gene uncertain. Deletions cut 5 bases from V and 0 bases from J, with 11 bases between. The CDR3 totals 15 residues. Per the germline V gene, CDR1 is SGHTA and CDR2 is FQGNSA. CDR3 sequence: CASSLTGSSNQPQHF. DNA of the CDR3: TGTGCCAGCAGCCTGACTGGGTCTAGCAATCAGCCCCAGCATTTT.

The CDR3 nucleotides are TGTGCCACCAGTGATTTGAGAGACACCGGGGAGCTGTTTTTT. Translation: CATSDLRDTGELFF. The gene calls are TRBV24-1 and TRBJ2-2; no firm D call. V lost 0 bases and J 3 bases, leaving 4 bases between the germline ends. Germline CDR1 and CDR2: KGHDR and SFDVKD. The CDR3 contains 14 residues.

This clone was detected a few times. CDR3 in amino acids: CAITPDRDGGYTF. As DNA, the CDR3 is TGTGCCATCACCCCGGACAGGGACGGTGGCTACACCTTC. The chain recombines TRBV10-3 with TRBJ1-2; TRBD1 agrees at 8 bases. Germline V gene data show CDR1 as ENHRY and CDR2 as SYGVKD. Trimming took 7 bases from V and 7 from J; bases not matched to a gene: 8. This CDR3 region has 13 residues.

The rearrangement uses TRBV7-9 and TRBJ1-4; 7 bases line up with TRBD1. With 4 bases clipped from V and 5 bases from J, the junction kept 7 bases outside the gene matches. There are 15 residues in the CDR3. Germline V CDR1 and CDR2: SEHNR, FQNEAQ (reference sequence). CDR3 residues: CASSSGDRPNEKLFF. For the CDR3, the DNA is TGTGCCAGCAGCTCGGGGGACAGACCGAATGAAAAACTGTTTTTT.

The chain combines TRBV27 with TRBJ1-1; the D is unclear. There are 13 residues in the CDR3. V was shortened by 3 bases and J by 10 bases, with 15 bases between the two germline ends. The V gene's germline CDR1 is MNHEY and CDR2 SMNVEV (reference sequence). CDR3 coding DNA: TGTGCCAGCAGTTTCATCGCCCGGGGTTCAGCTTTCTTT. Amino acids: CASSFIARGSAFF.

In the case of this clone: At one of its ends the junction is not consistent with the germline gene, which may arise from a read error. The chain uses TRBV7-2 and TRBJ1-3, with 7 positions matching TRBD1. Germline V gene lookup returns CDR1 SGHTA and CDR2 FQGNSA. This CDR3 spans 12 amino acids. The CDR3 region has the DNA TGTGCCAGCAGCTTAGGGACAGGAAACCCGCGGTTT. Its translation: CASSLGTGNPRF. The full variable domain, with the rest looked up from reference TRBV7-2 and TRBJ1-3, is GAGVSQSPSNKVTEKGKDVELRCDPISGHTALYWYRQSLGQGLEFLIYFQGNSAPDKSGLPSDRFSAERTGGSVSTLTIQRTQQEDSAVYLCASSLGTGNPRFGEGSWLTVV.

This chain links TRBV20-1 with TRBJ2-7; D is unresolved. Germline V gives CDR1 DFQATT, CDR2 SNEGSKA (reference sequence). Deletions cut 3 bases from V and 1 base from J, with 10 bases between. The CDR3 consists of 13 residues. CDR3 region: CSASLAVSYEQYF. CDR3 nucleotides: TGCAGTGCTAGTCTCGCGGTTTCCTACGAGCAGTACTTC.

Points on this clone: Its ends do not fully match the called genes, so a read error is possible. Here the CDR3 reads CASSMGDRGRIF. CDR3 nucleotide sequence: TGTGCCAGTAGTATGGGCGACAGGGGAAGGATTTTT. The chain has TRBV19 and TRBJ1-4; 8 bases map to TRBD1. The CDR3 covers 12 residues. Germline assignment: CDR1 LNHDA and CDR2 SQIVND (reference sequence).

This clone appeared once. This chain uses TRBV27 with TRBJ2-2; D unresolved. This CDR3 spans 12 amino acids. The germline CDR1 and CDR2 sequences are MNHEY and SMNVEV (reference sequence). V was shortened by 1 base and J by 6 bases, with 3 bases between the two germline ends. The CDR3 protein is CASSLLAGELFF. In DNA form, the CDR3 reads TGTGCCAGCAGTTTATTAGCCGGGGAGCTGTTTTTT.

The chain carries TRBV18 and TRBJ2-3; 9 bases are a match to TRBD2. Germline-derived CDR1 and CDR2 are KGHSH and LQKENI. J gave up 0 bases and V 1 base, and 8 bases lay outside the gene matches. This CDR3 spans 18 amino acids. CDR3 nucleotide sequence: TGTGCCAGCTCACCACGTTCTAGCGGGAAAACTAGCACAGATACGCAGTATTTT. This sequence encodes CASSPRSSGKTSTDTQYF.

This clone came up once. This chain links TRBV5-1 with TRBJ1-1, with D unresolved. Germline values: CDR1 SGHRS, CDR2 YFSETQ. V was shortened by 0 bases and J by 4 bases, with 10 bases between the two germline ends. The CDR3 length is 14 residues. CDR3 DNA sequence: TGCGCCAGCAGCTTGGGGGTGGGAGGCACTGAAGCTTTCTTT. As protein: CASSLGVGGTEAFF.

The chain employs TRBV3-1 (or the pseudogene TRBV3-2) and TRBJ1-2, with 8 bases matching TRBD1. Germline V lookup: CDR1 LGHDT, CDR2 YNNKEL (reference sequence). The V segment lost 3 bases and the J segment 5 bases; nucleotides outside the gene matches: 11. The length of the CDR3 is 16 residues. The CDR3, as DNA: TGTGCCAGCAGCCAGATCTCAGGGGGCGCTATATATGGCTACACCTTC. It encodes CASSQISGGAIYGYTF.

V gene TRBV19 combines with J gene TRBJ2-1; D is perhaps TRBD2 (6 bases). V lost 4 bases and J 5 bases, leaving 12 bases between the germline ends. The germline V gene has CDR1 LNHDA and CDR2 SQIVND (reference sequence). The CDR3 covers 14 residues. The CDR3 reads CASSRGERHNEQFF. The CDR3 DNA sequence: TGTGCCAGTAGTAGGGGGGAGCGACACAATGAGCAGTTCTTC. Complete variable domain (other parts from reference TRBV19 and TRBJ2-1): DGGITQSPKYLFRKEGQNVTLSCEQNLNHDAMYWYRQDPGQGLRLIYYSQIVNDFQKGDIAEGYSVSREKKESFPLTVTSAQKNPTAFYLCASSRGERHNEQFFGPGTRLTVL.